What follows is one TCR beta chain and its context. This receptor's antigen is unknown. At one boundary the junction diverges from the germline segment, which might be a read error. The sample has other DNA sequences that encode this CDR3 too. The data stem from a study of cytomegalovirus exposure and HLA in healthy donors (dated by TCRdb to about 2017). Background on the whole study: According to an earlier analysis of several hundred of the donors, about 179 million T cells yielded 100 million or so unique TCR beta sequences and about 300 Gb of sequence data. Rather than drawing on any new phenotypic data, the later analysis identified candidate immune exposures from TCR beta sequences and the way those sequences occurred across donors. A separate validation cohort of some 130 different subjects was used in addition to the approximately 610-subject first cohort. Roughly 5 DR-DQ haplotypes were handled as single units for association and clustering, since linkage in the cohort was strong. HLA typing included class I and class II loci at four-digit resolution. Donor age, sex, ethnicity and CMV serostatus were compiled together with the repertoire data. Across 398 genotyped donors of the cohort, an average of 235,054 unique TCR beta nucleotide sequences per donor were sequenced, and around 19% of those sequences were non-productive. The study combined high-throughput TCR immunosequencing, statistical association of individual TCRs with disease status, and machine learning to predict cytomegalovirus infection status. Typing coverage varied by locus: roughly 629-640 donors for A, B, C, DRB1 and DQB1; under 550 for DQA1; more than 600 for DPA1; 450 to 480 for DPB1. A later analysis re-examined previously published TCR beta repertoires from several hundred donors and added high-resolution HLA genotyping to investigate patterns of TCR occurrence. The genetic ancestry cluster associated with self-reported Caucasian donors included roughly four fifths of the approximately 430 genotyped donors. The study was designed to test whether signatures of past pathogen exposure could be identified by cataloging public T cell receptors. The study used immunosequencing to profile the T cell repertoires of 670 or so subjects and linked those repertoires to cytomegalovirus serostatus. A later genetic analysis used genome-wide SNP genotypes for about 55% of the 666 donors, treating that subset as a discovery cohort. In an earlier analysis of several hundred of the donors, high-throughput TCR beta sequencing was used to judge whether each TCR beta V gene segment behaved as functional or pseudogenic. All discovery cohort repertoires had been generated on a single sequencing platform. An early release that covered some 640 HLA-typed donors contained approximately 300 gigabases of sequencing data and approximately 85 million unique TCR sequences. Overall study results and their limits: When HLA alleles, especially DR and DQ, strongly co-occurred, TCR associations were difficult to assign to individual alleles. A few of the identified cytomegalovirus-associated TCR beta chains were confirmed in vitro to be specific for cytomegalovirus antigens. Correlated functional status among segregating V segments might reflect linkage disequilibrium, but an unknown experimental factor could not be ruled out. A further reported finding was that TCR beta sequences accurately predicted the HLA-A and HLA-B alleles for most subjects in the first cohort. While some public TCRs were present in many individuals, most TCR sequences turned up only very rarely across donors. The sequencing pipeline was judged likely to have produced a cluster of highly shared sequence variants as a technical artifact. A later analysis found that TCR association rates varied across HLA loci, with DRB1 alleles showing the most associated TCRs and HLA-C alleles the fewest. A later genetic analysis reported fewer N-insertions in productive TCRs among donors in an Asian-associated ancestry cluster than the roughly 720-donor mean. The only immune exposure information available for the cohort was CMV serostatus. It was suggested by the authors that the approach could potentially be generalized to other disease states and immunological phenotypes. Some IMGT-functional V segments, including TRBV6-2 and TRBV6-3, could not be distinguished by the 87-base-pair reads and were therefore excluded. Several of the top co-occurrence clusters appeared to be linked to parvovirus B19, influenza, CMV and Epstein-Barr virus, according to a later analysis. The cohort was sequenced for TCR beta chains only, and without alpha or paired-chain data the features that could be detected were limited. A later genetic analysis associated a missense DCLRE1C variant with V-gene and J-gene trimming of TCR beta chains, and an independent cohort replicated the association. HLA typing was unavailable for some donors at each locus, so association tests used only the typed subset. The presence/absence analyses assumed that sequencing depth was roughly uniform across donors, and that assumption may not be true. Cytomegalovirus status was reported to be diagnosed by the classifier with high specificity and sensitivity in both the original and validation cohorts. Because counts were too low, roughly 18 rarely observed V segments, including chromosome 9 orphons, were left out of the earlier analysis of some 600 of the donors. A later analysis found that most CMV-associated TCR beta chains appeared HLA-restricted, with HLA associations seemingly driven largely by CMV exposure. In an earlier analysis of fewer than 700 of the donors, most TCR beta V segments appeared in productive rearrangements about 87% or about 30% of the time, broadly matching IMGT annotations. In a later analysis, HLA-associated TCR beta chains showed more clonal expansion and lower generation probabilities than non-associated chains that were equally common. The study gave a list of 150 to 200 TCR beta chains associated with cytomegalovirus. At a false discovery rate of 0.05, a later analysis linked 16,000 or so TCR beta sequences to specific HLA alleles.

The cohort was made up of approximately 670 healthy bone marrow donors. All cohort members were sampled while nominally healthy, although unrecorded immune exposures were likely present. The donor was CMV seronegative and belonged to the group of around 350 seronegative cohort members. Each donor provided a peripheral blood sample, and peripheral blood mononuclear cells were used for TCR beta sequencing. The Qiagen DNeasy Blood Extraction Kit was used to extract genomic DNA from the blood cell samples. CDR3 length: 12 amino acids, cysteine to phenylalanine. The retained sequence is limited to the CDR3, 36 bases, with the frame set at the first base. Per the germline V gene, SGHTA is the CDR1 and FQGNSA is the CDR2. Preparation of the library involved the immunoSEQ multiplex PCR assay. For the multiplex PCR, a mixture combining 60 forward primers for TCR Vbeta segments and 13 reverse primers for TCR Jbeta segments was used. Amplification of the CDR3 region of rearranged TCR beta genes was performed with a multiplex PCR assay on genomic DNA. On the Illumina HiSeq System, the amplified TCR beta libraries were sequenced as 87-base-pair reads. From the authors' description of their analysis: Across the 640 or so repertoires, a later analysis counted some 81 million unique TCR beta chains, some 11 million of which were shared by at least two donors. Raw reads were error-corrected and collapsed into unique sequences with a nearest-neighbor algorithm that merged closely related sequences to remove PCR and sequencing errors. V, D and J gene segments were assigned by aligning CDR3 sequences to IMGT reference sequences. For a sequence to be retained, a match of at least six nucleotides was required to both a V gene segment and a J gene segment. Rearrangements were called productive when the CDR3 lacked stop codons and stayed in frame with V and J; all others were non-productive. Following IMGT convention, CDR3 was defined as the stretch from the second conserved V-encoded cysteine up to the conserved J-encoded phenylalanine. In an earlier analysis of just under 600 of the donors, sequences lacking an unambiguous match to a single V gene segment were excluded. An earlier analysis of 587 of the donors called V segments functional above 56.7% productive rearrangements and segregating when the between-donor standard deviation exceeded 5%. A statistical classification framework was built to diagnose cytomegalovirus status from the catalog of TCR beta chain sequences. In a later analysis, TCR nucleotide sequences were compared against IMGT/GENE-DB human TR gene sequences so that V and J genes could be assigned. Using the TCRdist pipeline, a later analysis assigned CDR3 sequences along with most-parsimonious VDJ recombination scenarios. In a later analysis, each TCR beta chain was defined by its CDR3 amino acid sequence together with its V-gene family, and reads without a unique V-gene family were excluded. As a way to deal with suspected cross-contamination and a sequencing artifact, a later analysis dropped roughly 600 nucleotide sequences that were highly shared and had low generation probability. In a later analysis, a clonal expansion index was calculated for each public chain from normalized within-repertoire ranks of inferred template counts. A later analysis computed generation probabilities with a VDJ recombination model fitted to out-of-frame rearrangements, and checked the results against IGoR. In a later analysis, hypergeometric tests were used to score TCR-TCR, TCR-HLA and TCR-CMV co-occurrence, with a repertoire-size bias correction applied to TCR pairs. In a later analysis, false discovery rates were estimated by permuting HLA or CMV assignments 20 times. In a later analysis, co-occurring TCRs were grouped with DBSCAN, and TCRdist sequence similarity was added when clustering was performed within HLA-allele-positive subsets. Repertoires with fewer than 30,000 or more than 120,000 public chains, plus five repertoires with anomalous nucleotide sharing, were excluded from co-occurrence clustering. Sourced from immuneACCESS, this table was stored by TCRdb with only in-frame sequences that have V and J called. A share of the clones is absent; for the studies checked, an unresolved V gene accounts for under half, and the remainder has no known explanation. That table is the source of V, J and clone size, and D and trimming were worked out from the DNA. The sample has 150,000 to 200,000 clones on record, over 60% of them singletons. 3% to 3.5% of the sample lies in the top ten.

The chain is made from TRBV7-2 and TRBJ2-1, with the D gene call left open. Source material: PBMCs. The receptor comes from a male donor in good health and CMV-seronegative. The DNA is as follows: TGTGCTAGCAGTCCATATACGGGTGAGCAGTTCTTC. It translates to CASSPYTGEQFF.